These 19 T cell receptor beta chains were sequenced from one sample in a study of blood T cells in healthy people across ages. Through a sample-barcoded 5' primer and a J-beta primer mix, a second PCR was run for about 7 to 12 cycles. TCRdb ran MiXCR on the 5' RACE reads and lists one entry per CDR3 protein. Of around 1.5 million distinct CDR3 sequences listed, roughly 40% are singletons. Sequencing was performed on blood. The receptors were sampled from a woman between 18 and 30 years old in good health.

The chain has TRBV7-3 and TRBJ2-1, with D tentatively TRBD2 (6 bases). Per germline, CDR1 SGHTA and CDR2 FQGTGA. V lost 5 bases and J 4 bases, leaving 18 bases between the germline ends. This CDR3 is 16 amino acids long. CDR3: CASSPVGRDPYNEQFF. The CDR3 DNA follows: TGTGCCAGCAGCCCCGTTGGGCGGGACCCTTACAATGAGCAGTTCTTC.

In this sample, this clonotype turned up a few times. The chain employs TRBV12-3 or TRBV12-4 and TRBJ2-1; 12 bases agree with TRBD2. CDR3 length: 16 amino acids. Losses at the gene ends were 6 bases for V and 2 bases for J; bases not matched to a gene: 5. As DNA, the CDR3 is TGTGCCAGCAGGCCCTCTAGCGGGGGGGCCTACAATGAGCAGTTCTTC. It codes for CASRPSSGGAYNEQFF.

The chain carries TRBV10-3 and TRBJ1-1; possible D gene TRBD1, 5 bases. The germline CDR1 and CDR2 sequences are ENHRY and SYGVKD. The CDR3 runs 14 residues. Trimming pared 6 bases from V and 6 bases from J, leaving 17 bases between. This CDR3 reads CAIRAGPGVPEAFF. CDR3 nucleotide sequence: TGTGCCATCAGGGCTGGACCGGGGGTGCCTGAAGCTTTCTTT.

The genes are TRBV7-8 and TRBJ1-1, with D perhaps TRBD1 (5 bases). This CDR3 spans 15 amino acids. V dropped 4 bases and J dropped 0 bases, with 12 bases sitting between them. Germline loops: CDR1 SGHVS, CDR2 FQNEAQ. In DNA, the CDR3 is TGTGCCAGCAGCTGGGACCGCGCCCTGAACACTGAAGCTTTCTTT. This codes for CASSWDRALNTEAFF.

The rearrangement uses TRBV5-6 and TRBJ2-1; D ambiguous. Between the trimmed V and J ends, which lost 1 base and 5 bases, there was a span of 7 bases. CDR1 is SGHDT, CDR2 YYEEEE, per germline. The CDR3 is made up of 13 amino acids. The CDR3 coding sequence is TGTGCCAGCAGCTTGAATCCGAACAATGAGCAGTTCTTC. It yields the protein CASSLNPNNEQFF.

The rearrangement uses TRBV6-6 and TRBJ2-5, with a possible D match to TRBD2 (6 bases). The germline V gene has CDR1 MNHNY and CDR2 SVGAGI (reference sequence). The V end lost 8 bases, the J end lost 6 bases, and 10 bases lay between the germline ends. This CDR3 contains 11 residues. The DNA for the CDR3 is TGTGCCAGCGAGGGCGGGAAGACCCAGTACTTC. Its protein is CASEGGKTQYF.

The genes are TRBV7-9 and TRBJ2-2, with 8 bases identical to TRBD1. CDR1 and CDR2 from the germline V gene are SEHNR and FQNEAQ (reference sequence). This CDR3 contains 17 residues. V shed 11 bases, J shed 2 bases, and the junction held 16 bases outside the gene matches. CDR3 residues: CAPRPQGQGANTGELFF. In DNA, the CDR3 is TGTGCCCCCCGGCCCCAGGGGCAGGGGGCTAACACCGGGGAGCTGTTTTTT.

The sample holds many counts of this clonotype. The chain uses TRBV6-5 and TRBJ2-7; 7 bases are shared with TRBD1. V lost 6 bases to trimming and J lost 4 bases; unmatched junction nucleotides: 18. Germline loops: CDR1 MNHEY, CDR2 SVGAGI. CDR3 length equals 17 residues. CDR3 sequence (DNA): TGTGCCAGCAGATTCCAGATCTCTACAGGGGCGGGTTACGAGCAGTACTTC. Amino acids: CASRFQISTGAGYEQYF.

This clonotype has only a few counts. The chain employs TRBV7-2 and TRBJ1-2; D perhaps matches TRBD1 (5 bases). Germline V gene lookup returns CDR1 SGHTA and CDR2 FQGNSA. V dropped 3 bases and J dropped 6 bases, with 17 bases sitting between them. There are 15 residues in the CDR3. The CDR3: CASSLGSWQGDGYTF. CDR3 bases: TGTGCCAGCAGCTTGGGGAGTTGGCAGGGTGATGGCTACACCTTC.

In this sample, this clonotype turned up a few times. The chain has TRBV5-1 and TRBJ1-2, with D unresolved. This CDR3 is built from 14 residues. Between the trimmed V and J ends, which lost 4 bases and 7 bases, there was a span of 17 bases. The germline CDR1 and CDR2 sequences are SGHRS and YFSETQ. This chain's CDR3 is CASSPQDHGTGYTF. CDR3 in DNA: TGCGCCAGCAGCCCCCAGGACCACGGCACTGGCTACACCTTC.

Comments on this clonotype: It may be a read error: a sequence one base away is much more abundant. The rearrangement uses TRBV10-3 and TRBJ2-7, with D hard to call. The CDR3 sequence is 14 residues long. Germline CDR1 ENHRY, CDR2 SYGVKD. As DNA, the CDR3 is TGTGCCAGCAGTGATGCGCTGATAACCTACGAGCAGTACTTC. This translates into CASSDALITYEQYF.

The table lists this clonotype with many counts. The chain links TRBV10-3 to TRBJ2-3; D uncertain. Trimming took 6 bases from V and 0 from J, leaving 13 bases between them. This CDR3 is 15 amino acids long. Germline CDR1 reads ENHRY; CDR2 reads SYGVKD. The CDR3 is CAIREGSSSTDTQYF. The CDR3, as DNA: TGTGCCATCAGGGAAGGATCTTCTAGCACAGATACGCAGTATTTT.

The chain is built from TRBV6-1 and TRBJ2-3; the match to TRBD2 covers 13 bases. The CDR3 length is 18 residues. The germline V gene has CDR1 MNHNS and CDR2 SASEGT. The junction had 10 bases not matched to a gene; V was cut back by 5 bases and J by 2 bases. The CDR3 DNA is TGTGCCAGCAGTCAACACCCGGGACTAGCGGGGTTCACAGATACGCAGTATTTT. This gives the protein CASSQHPGLAGFTDTQYF.

This clonotype was detected many times. V and J are TRBV7-9 and TRBJ1-2; a weak D match, TRBD1 (5 bases). V lost 1 base to trimming and J lost 0 bases, with 9 bases between them. Germline CDR1 SEHNR, CDR2 FQNEAQ (reference sequence). The CDR3 totals 15 residues. The CDR3 DNA is TGTGCCAGCAGCTTAGGGGGCGGGCCTAACTATGGCTACACCTTC. It encodes CASSLGGGPNYGYTF. The variable domain in full, with the rest retrieved from reference TRBV7-9 and TRBJ1-2, is DTGVSQNPRHKITKRGQNVTFRCDPISEHNRLYWYRQTLGQGPEFLTYFQNEAQLEKSRLLSDRFSAERPKGSFSTLEIQRTEQGDSAMYLCASSLGGGPNYGYTFGSGTRLTVV.

This clonotype was found a few times. The chain carries TRBV11-2 and TRBJ2-1; 7 positions agree with TRBD1. J gave up 7 bases and V 1 base, and 10 bases lay outside the gene matches. Germline lookup yields CDR1 SGHAT and CDR2 FQNNGV. The CDR3 runs 16 residues. CDR3 in DNA: TGTGCCAGCAGCTTAGGGCAGGGGGATAAACGGAATGAGCAGTTCTTC. Protein sequence: CASSLGQGDKRNEQFF.

V gene TRBV12-3 or TRBV12-4 combines with J gene TRBJ2-5; 8 bases fit TRBD1. The trim removed 4 bases at V and 5 bases at J, leaving 21 bases unmatched. The CDR3 consists of 19 residues. The CDR3 region is CASSSPLTGETVAAETQYF. The CDR3 region has the DNA TGTGCCAGCAGTTCCCCTTTGACAGGGGAAACCGTAGCCGCGGAGACCCAGTACTTC.

The chain couples TRBV5-4 to TRBJ2-3, with 14 bases fitting TRBD2. CDR1 is SGHNT, CDR2 YYREEE, per germline (reference sequence). The length of the CDR3 is 18 residues. Trimming removed 4 bases from V and 3 bases from J; junction bases left unmatched: 10. In DNA, the CDR3 is TGTGCCAGCAGCAATTACGGGACTAGCGGGAGTGGGACAGATACGCAGTATTTT. Amino acids: CASSNYGTSGSGTDTQYF.

The V call is TRBV4-1, the J call TRBJ2-1; TRBD2 aligns across 8 bases. CDR1 is MGHRA and CDR2 is YSYEKL in the germline V gene. The junction had 7 bases not matched to a gene; V was cut back by 3 bases and J by 9 bases. The CDR3 contains 14 residues. CDR3 sequence: CASSQEGLVAEQFF. The CDR3 nucleotides are TGCGCCAGCAGCCAGGAGGGACTAGTTGCTGAGCAGTTCTTC.

With regard to this clonotype: One end of the junction fails to match germline, which may point to a read error. V gene TRBV4-1 combines with J gene TRBJ2-5; D unresolved. Germline V lookup: CDR1 MGHRA, CDR2 YSYEKL. The CDR3 is 12 residues long. The CDR3 protein is CAGSQDRETQYF. DNA for the CDR3: TGCGCCGGCAGCCAGGACCGGGAGACCCAGTACTTC.